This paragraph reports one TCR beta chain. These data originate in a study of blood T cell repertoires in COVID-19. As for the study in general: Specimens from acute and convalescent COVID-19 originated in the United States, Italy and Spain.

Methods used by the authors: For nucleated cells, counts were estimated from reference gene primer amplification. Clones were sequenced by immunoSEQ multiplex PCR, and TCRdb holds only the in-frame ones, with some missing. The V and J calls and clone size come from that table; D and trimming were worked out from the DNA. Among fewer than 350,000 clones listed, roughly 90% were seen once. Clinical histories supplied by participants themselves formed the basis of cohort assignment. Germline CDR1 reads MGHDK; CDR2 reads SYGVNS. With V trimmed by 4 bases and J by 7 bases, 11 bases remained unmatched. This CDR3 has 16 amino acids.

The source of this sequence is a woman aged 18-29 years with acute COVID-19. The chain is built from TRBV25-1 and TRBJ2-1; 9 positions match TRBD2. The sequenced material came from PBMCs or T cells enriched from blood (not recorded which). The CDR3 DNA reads TGTGCCAGCAGTGGGGGGATTAGCGGGAGTGGGAATGAGCAGTTCTTC. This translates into CASSGGISGSGNEQFF.